This T cell receptor (beta chain) derives from a study of blood T cells in healthy people across ages. CDR3 length equals 15 residues. With 2 bases removed from V and 1 base from J, the gap between germline ends came to 9 bases. Germline V gene data show CDR1 as SGHRS and CDR2 as YFSETQ. Then a second PCR, running roughly 7 to 11 cycles, was carried out with a sample-barcoded 5' primer and a J-beta primer mix. MiXCR, run by TCRdb on the 5' RACE reads, gives a single entry per CDR3 protein. The sample shows almost 1 million distinct CDR3 sequences, around 54% of them seen only once. The sequence was collected from a woman aged 60-70 years in good health. The sample taken for sequencing was blood. The chain is built from TRBV5-1 and TRBJ2-2; no clear D gene. CDR3 loop: CASSLRVGNTGELFF. Here the CDR3 DNA reads TGCGCCAGCAGCTTAAGGGTCGGGAACACCGGGGAGCTGTTTTTT. Full variable domain (remainder filled in from reference TRBV5-1 and TRBJ2-2): KAGVTQTPRYLIKTRGQQVTLSCSPISGHRSVSWYQQTPGQGLQFLFEYFSETQRNKGNFPGRFSGRQFSNSRSEMNVSTLELGDSALYLCASSLRVGNTGELFFGEGSRLTVL.